The sequence of this T cell receptor (beta chain) was determined in a study of spatial heterogeneity in lung cancer. Whole-study results and caveats: Compared with follow-up, resection was when ubiquitous expanded tumor TCRs appeared in blood more.

The germline CDR1 and CDR2 sequences are MNHEY and SMNVEV (reference sequence). CDR3 length: 16 amino acids. V lost 3 bases, J lost 3 bases, and 6 bases stayed unmatched. This clonotype appeared many times. What it recognizes is unknown. Time point of the sample: sample taken at primary tumor resection. TCRs were sequenced from unsorted whole RNA of tumor, nontumor lung or PBMC. Samples were donated by 72 untreated early-stage non-small cell lung cancer patients. In the library, each TCR cDNA molecule bore its own unique molecular identifier. Via MiXCR, TCRdb re-called the 5' RACE reads, giving one row per CDR3 protein. The sample lists fewer than 20,000 distinct CDR3 sequences, around 19% occurring once.

V and J are TRBV27 and TRBJ2-7; 12 bases map to TRBD2. The source material was PBMCs, sampled at surgery. The TCR sequence derives from a male donor with early-stage non-small cell lung cancer. The CDR3 spells CASSFLTSGGFYEQYF. In DNA form, the CDR3 reads TGTGCCAGCAGTTTCCTGACTAGCGGGGGTTTCTACGAGCAGTACTTC.